This T cell receptor (beta chain) was documented in a study of shared clonotypes between healthy human individuals. In its sample, this clone was seen once. Distinct nucleotide sequences in the sample also encode this CDR3. The assay was immunoSEQ multiplex PCR, and TCRdb's table has in-frame clones only and misses some. The sample records 2 million or so clones, about 95% being singletons. A CD45RA+ naive subset and a CD45RA-negative memory subset were split from CD4+ cells. Sequenced input: naive CD4+ T cells sorted from blood. Regarding subset: CD45RA+ positively selected. The receptor comes from a man aged 18-30 years in good health.

CDR3 residues: CAWRGGSYNEQFF. The DNA for the CDR3 is TGTGCCTGGAGGGGAGGCTCCTACAATGAGCAGTTCTTC. This chain joins TRBV30 and TRBJ2-1; D may be TRBD2 (6 bases). The CDR3 runs to 13 residues. The V and J ends lost 3 bases and 0 bases respectively, with 6 bases between them. Germline V gene lookup returns CDR1 GTSNPN and CDR2 SVGIG (reference sequence). Filled out from reference TRBV30 and TRBJ2-1, the complete variable domain reads SQTIHQWPATLVQPVGSPLSLECTVEGTSNPNLYWYRQAAGRGLQLLFYSVGIGQISSEVPQNLSASRPQDRQFILSSKKLLLSDSGFYLCAWRGGSYNEQFFGPGTRLTVL.